Given below is one T cell receptor (beta chain) in context. TCRdb keeps only in-frame clones here, not all; method: immunoSEQ multiplex PCR. The sample holds some 2,000,000 clones, around 95% seen once. The data are from a study of shared clonotypes between healthy human individuals. The sample taken for sequencing was naive CD4+ T cells sorted from blood. Subset noted: CD45RA+ positively selected. This receptor was obtained from a man younger than 35 in good health.

In nucleotides, the CDR3 is TGTGCCAGCAGCGCGGACAGGGGTATGTGGTACGAGCAGTACTTC. Translating it yields CASSADRGMWYEQYF. The genes are TRBV9 and TRBJ2-7; 9 bases agree with TRBD1. Germline CDR1 reads SGDLS; CDR2 reads YYNGEE. This CDR3 comprises 15 residues. Trimming cost V 3 bases and J 4 bases; bases outside gene matches: 8.